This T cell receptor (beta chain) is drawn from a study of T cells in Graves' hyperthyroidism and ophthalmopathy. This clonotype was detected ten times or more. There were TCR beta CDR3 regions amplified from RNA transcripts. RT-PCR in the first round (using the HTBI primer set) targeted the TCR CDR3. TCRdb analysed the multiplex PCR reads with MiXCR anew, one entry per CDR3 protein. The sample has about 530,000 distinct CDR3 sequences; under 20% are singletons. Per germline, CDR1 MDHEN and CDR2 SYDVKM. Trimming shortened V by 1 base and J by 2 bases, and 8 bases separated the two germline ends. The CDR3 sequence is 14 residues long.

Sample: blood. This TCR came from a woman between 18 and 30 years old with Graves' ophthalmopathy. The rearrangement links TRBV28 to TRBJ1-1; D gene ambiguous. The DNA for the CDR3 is TGTGCCAGCAGTTTATTTTGGGGAAACACTGAAGCTTTCTTT. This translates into CASSLFWGNTEAFF.